This TCR beta chain was sequenced for a study of OX40 agonist ivuxolimab in advanced cancers. About the full investigation: Ivuxolimab, which targeted the costimulatory receptor OX40 (CD134), was an agonistic, fully human IgG2 monoclonal antibody. Of the approximately 54 patients in dose escalation, approximately 20 had hepatocellular carcinoma, about 15 had melanoma, 9 had renal cell carcinoma and 9 had head and neck cancer. Partial responses were achieved by three dose-escalation patients, of whom one had hepatocellular carcinoma and two had cutaneous melanoma. The paper describes the monotherapy dose-escalation part (N = 52 patients) of the phase I trial of ivuxolimab. Patients were allowed to have had prior anti-PD-1, anti-PD-L1 or anti-CTLA-4 therapy, and around 43% of the dose-escalation patients had been treated with checkpoint inhibitors. Intravenous ivuxolimab was administered to patients every 2 weeks at six dose levels: 0.01, 0.1, 0.3, 1.5, 3 and 10 mg/kg. The point of sequencing TCRbeta in the periphery was to test whether ivuxolimab changed TCR sequence diversity and drove clonal T-cell expansion. In the dose-escalation cohort, 70% to 90% of patients were male, and the mean age was 60 years with a range of roughly 20 to 79. Broad study findings and their caveats: Antigen specificity was not determined for the clonally expanded peripheral T cells. In the 0.1-3.0 mg/kg groups, partial responders were among the patients with the lowest normalized peripheral clonal expansion, particularly in CD8+ T cells. At doses of 0.1 to 3.0 mg/kg, clonal expansion of both CD4+ and CD8+ T cells in blood was seen between baseline and week 6. Low levels of normalized T-cell clonal expansion were also seen in some nonresponding patients. After ivuxolimab, expanded clones were on average more numerous among CD8+ T cells than among CD4+ T cells.

Patients with a history of autoimmune disease or receiving systemic immunosuppression were excluded from the trial. Peripheral blood for TCR sequencing was collected from all dose cohorts at baseline, on cycle 4 day 1, and on cycle 7 day 1. Samples came from an open-label, multicenter, first-in-human phase I dose-escalation trial of ivuxolimab. The trial enrolled adults with locally advanced or metastatic head and neck squamous cell, hepatocellular, melanoma or renal cell carcinoma. Before TCR sequencing, CD4+ T cells and CD8+ T cells were sorted from peripheral blood as separate populations. To sequence the TCRbeta CDR3 region, genomic DNA was isolated from the sorted cells. The immunoSEQ Assay was used for sequencing of TCRbeta CDR3 regions. Here the immuneACCESS table is served through TCRdb, limited to in-frame sequences with V and J called. Missing clones are a known gap in these copies; in checked studies unresolved V genes cover under half, and the rest lacks a known reason. Across this sample there are about 59,000 clones, with 85% seen only once. The ten largest clones capture 3% to 4% of the sample.

Notes on this clone: It lacks a known antigen. No base quality values were provided; no much bigger clone lies one nucleotide off.

The sequenced sample was CD4+ or CD8+ T cells sorted from blood, obtained in a trial of the OX40 agonist ivuxolimab. The receptor was derived from an adult with an advanced solid tumor such as melanoma, head and neck, liver or kidney cancer.

This receptor carries the CDR3 CARSLAGRRTDTQYF. Here is the DNA: TGTGCCAGAAGCTTGGCTGGCCGAAGGACAGATACGCAGTATTTT. The chain links TRBV5-3 with TRBJ2-3, with an unclear D gene assignment. TRBV5-3 is an ORF, with its function uncertain. Deletion took 0 bases off V and 3 bases off J, with a span of 11 bases between the germline ends. The CDR3 runs 15 residues from the cysteine to the phenylalanine. Only the CDR3 portion is preserved as DNA: 45 bases, with reading frame beginning at the first base.